This is a list of T cell receptor beta chains from one sample in a study of T cells in Graves' hyperthyroidism and ophthalmopathy. TCRdb redid the calling of the multiplex PCR reads with MiXCR, one entry per CDR3 protein. The profile shows roughly 740,000 distinct CDR3 sequences, about a sixth of them singletons. The sequencing sample was made of blood. These receptor sequences come from a young man with Graves' hyperthyroidism. CDR3s include the opening cysteine and the closing phenylalanine or tryptophan. Fields, in order: CDR3 length, V gene, clone size, D gene, J gene, CDR3 protein, CDR3 DNA. A D gene is named only where the DNA matches it firmly. Not every row has a clone size; where given, it reads once, few, many or a size class.

11	TRBV7-8	.	.	TRBJ2-5	CASSLVGAQYF	TGTGCCAGCAGCCTGGTGGGGGCACAGTACTTC
14	TRBV20-1	.	TRBD1	TRBJ2-3	CSASHRGEVDTQYF	TGCAGTGCTAGTCACAGGGGAGAGGTAGATACGCAGTATTTT
15	TRBV27	.	.	TRBJ2-7	CASSGSGTSVYEQYF	TGTGCCAGCAGCGGTTCCGGGACGTCTGTATACGAGCAGTACTTC
14	TRBV6-1	many	.	TRBJ2-7	CASSEALSSYEQYF	TGTGCCAGCAGTGAAGCACTTAGCTCCTACGAGCAGTACTTC
17	TRBV7-8	few	.	TRBJ1-2	CASSLTLNGGIDYGYTF	TGTGCCAGCAGTTTAACTCTCAACGGGGGAATCGACTATGGCTACACCTTC
17	TRBV19	few	.	TRBJ2-5	CASSMNELLGPQETQYF	TGTGCCAGTAGTATGAATGAACTGTTGGGGCCCCAAGAGACCCAGTACTTC
15	TRBV20-1	many	.	TRBJ2-1	CSARLAGSSYNEQFF	TGCAGTGCTAGGTTAGCCGGGAGCTCCTACAATGAGCAGTTCTTC
13	TRBV5-1	.	.	TRBJ1-1	CASSAGTTNEAFF	TGCGCCAGCAGCGCTGGGACGACCAATGAAGCTTTCTTT
13	TRBV7-2	.	.	TRBJ2-3	CASSPRAADTQYF	TGTGCCAGCAGCCCGCGGGCAGCCGATACGCAGTATTTT
13	TRBV7-6	few	.	TRBJ1-5	CASSLDERQPQHF	TGTGCCAGCAGCCTTGACGAACGGCAGCCCCAGCATTTT
14	TRBV20-1	few	.	TRBJ2-3	CSAREQQSTDTQYF	TGCAGTGCTAGAGAACAGCAGAGCACAGATACGCAGTATTTT
11	TRBV5-6	.	.	TRBJ1-2	CASSLEGPGTF	TGTGCCAGCAGCTTGGAAGGACCGGGAACCTTC
16	TRBV27	.	.	TRBJ2-3	CASSFFRGLGTDTQYF	TGTGCCAGCAGTTTCTTTAGAGGCCTGGGTACAGATACGCAGTATTTT
15	TRBV2	.	.	TRBJ1-5	CASSVGGAGNQPQHF	TGTGCCAGCAGTGTAGGGGGTGCCGGCAATCAGCCCCAGCATTTT
17	TRBV6-1	.	TRBD1	TRBJ2-2	CASSRRDRGDHTGELFF	TGTGCCAGCAGTCGAAGGGACAGGGGCGATCACACCGGGGAGCTGTTTTTT
14	TRBV6-1	many	TRBD2	TRBJ2-7	CASRPGLAGDEQYF	TGTGCCAGCAGACCGGGACTAGCGGGAGACGAGCAGTACTTC
15	TRBV6-6	many	.	TRBJ1-2	CASSYSRGINYGYTF	TGTGCCAGCAGTTACTCGCGAGGGATCAACTATGGCTACACCTTC
11	TRBV30	few	.	TRBJ1-3	CAWTLSRPIYF	TGTGCCTGGACTTTGTCAAGGCCCATATATTTT
12	TRBV19	.	TRBD1	TRBJ1-1	CASNRGVTEAFF	TGTGCCAGCAACAGGGGGGTCACTGAAGCTTTCTTT
14	TRBV7-7	few	TRBD2	TRBJ2-5	CASSPGTTKETQYF	TGTGCCAGCAGCCCGGGGACTACTAAAGAGACCCAGTACTTC
16	TRBV9	.	TRBD1	TRBJ2-3	CASSVGRTGVADTQYF	TGTGCCAGCAGCGTAGGCAGGACAGGCGTTGCGGATACGCAGTATTTT
13	TRBV20-1	.	.	TRBJ1-1	CSARSRGNTEAFF	TGCAGTGCTAGGAGTCGGGGGAACACTGAAGCTTTCTTT
11	TRBV20-1	few	.	TRBJ2-7	CSAKTSYEQYF	TGCAGTGCCAAGACAAGCTACGAGCAGTACTTC
14	TRBV11-3	many	TRBD1	TRBJ2-5	CASSPGQGGETQYF	TGTGCCAGCAGTCCCGGACAGGGAGGAGAGACCCAGTACTTC
16	TRBV28	many	TRBD1	TRBJ2-7	CASRTGGNLPYYEQYF	TGTGCCAGCAGGACAGGGGGAAATCTGCCATACTACGAGCAGTACTTC
16	TRBV7-9	many	.	TRBJ2-5	CASSLSAGTDKETQYF	TGTGCCAGCAGCTTATCGGCGGGGACGGACAAAGAGACCCAGTACTTC
17	TRBV6-4	.	.	TRBJ1-5	CARAIRQVSYSNQPQHF	TGTGCCAGGGCAATTCGACAGGTCTCATATAGCAATCAGCCCCAGCATTTT
18	TRBV9	few	TRBD1	TRBJ1-1	CASSAPGQGGTVNTEAFF	TGTGCCAGCAGCGCGCCGGGACAGGGAGGGACTGTGAACACTGAAGCTTTCTTT
15	TRBV4-1	few	.	TRBJ1-3	CASSHFYRGRNTIYF	TGCGCCAGCAGCCATTTCTACCGGGGGAGAAACACCATATATTTT
18	TRBV5-6	few	TRBD2	TRBJ2-1	CASSFRPSGRASYNEQFF	TGTGCCAGCAGCTTCAGGCCTAGCGGGAGGGCTTCCTACAATGAGCAGTTCTTC
17	TRBV4-1	.	.	TRBJ1-5	CASSQDYGSPSNQPQHF	TGCGCCAGCAGCCAAGATTACGGCTCTCCCTCCAATCAGCCCCAGCATTTT
16	TRBV15	.	.	TRBJ2-5	CATSNPRGGAQETQYF	TGTGCCACCAGCAACCCCAGGGGGGGGGCCCAAGAGACCCAGTACTTC
17	TRBV28	many	.	TRBJ2-4	CASSLLGSTGLKNIQYF	TGTGCCAGCAGTTTATTGGGATCAACAGGGCTAAAAAACATTCAGTACTTC
14	TRBV5-4	.	.	TRBJ2-5	CASRLEVGQETQYF	TGTGCCAGCCGGCTAGAGGTAGGGCAAGAGACCCAGTACTTC